Below, 16 T cell receptor beta chains from the same sample are listed, as sequenced in a study of Ad26.COV2.S vaccination and SARS-CoV-2 variants listed by TCRdb under 2021. This specimen's treatment or condition label, per the study, means: 19 received Ad26.COV2.S at low or high dose, single or two shots; several received placebo; per-sample allocation not given. For vaccine and placebo recipients, the sequenced repertoires came from samples collected on day 63 after the first injection. Libraries were constructed by the immunoSEQ multiplex PCR assay. The immuneACCESS repertoire file appears here via TCRdb, limited to in-frame rearrangements. These files lack a portion of the clones; in checked studies, under half of the deficit traces to unresolved V genes, and the cause of the others is not known. Here the sample has roughly 700,000 clones; around 89% occur a single time. The top ten constitute around 1.4% of the sample.

The sample consisted of peripheral blood, taken in a trial of Ad26.COV2.S vaccine versus placebo. These receptors were obtained from a person aged 18-60 years who received the Ad26.COV2.S COVID-19 vaccine or a placebo.

This chain links TRBV4-2 with TRBJ2-7; D gene ambiguous. The CDR3 totals 14 residues. V was cut by 4 bases and J by 2 bases, with 12 bases left in between. From germline, CDR1 is LGHNA and CDR2 YNFKEQ. The CDR3 nucleotides are TGTGCCAGCAGCCTTTACTTCGCCCCCTACGAGCAGTACTTC. Translating gives CASSLYFAPYEQYF.

The rearrangement joins TRBV2 to TRBJ2-2; TRBD2 matches 9 bases. Trimming removed 6 bases from V and 3 bases from J; junction bases left unmatched: 8. Germline CDR1 reads SNHLY; CDR2 reads FYNNEI. CDR3 size: 16 residues. The DNA for the CDR3 is TGTGCCAGCAGCAGGGGTAGCGGGAGCTACACCGGGGAGCTGTTTTTT. This gives the protein CASSRGSGSYTGELFF.

The V gene is TRBV5-1, the J gene TRBJ1-2; TRBD1 agrees at 7 bases. The CDR3 length is 14 residues. Looked up from germline, CDR1 is SGHRS and CDR2 is YFSETQ. V lost 5 bases, J lost 4 bases, and 8 bases stayed unmatched. The CDR3 protein is CASSQGQDPYGYTF. In DNA form, the CDR3 reads TGCGCCAGCAGTCAAGGACAGGACCCCTATGGCTACACCTTC.

As for this clone: This same CDR3 is encoded by further DNA sequences in the sample. V usage is TRBV18 and J usage is TRBJ2-3; D gene uncertain. Deletions cut 3 bases from V and 2 bases from J, with 6 bases between. Germline lookup yields CDR1 KGHSH and CDR2 LQKENI. This CDR3 spans 13 amino acids. The CDR3 here is CASSPGPTDTQYF. The DNA for the CDR3 is TGTGCCAGCTCACCCGGGCCCACAGATACGCAGTATTTT.

V and J are TRBV11-2 and TRBJ2-1; D is ambiguous. Trimming stripped 5 bases from V and 5 bases from J, with 16 bases between. Germline-derived CDR1 and CDR2 are SGHAT and FQNNGV. The CDR3 loop spans 15 amino acids. CDR3 sequence (DNA): TGTGCCAGCAGCGAACCCCCGAACATTAACAATGAGCAGTTCTTC. The encoded protein is CASSEPPNINNEQFF.

This clone occurred a few times. The chain has TRBV6-5 and TRBJ2-5; maybe TRBD2 (7 bases). The germline V gene encodes CDR1 MNHEY and CDR2 SVGAGI. The CDR3 spans 13 residues. V lost 6 bases, J lost 1 base, and 9 bases lay in between. The CDR3 region has the DNA TGTGCCAGCAGAAGGGGGGGCCAAGAGACCCAGTACTTC. Protein: CASRRGGQETQYF.

The chain is built from TRBV3-1 (or the pseudogene TRBV3-2) and TRBJ1-6; D possibly corresponds to TRBD1 (6 bases). The ends were cut back, 1 base at V and 6 bases at J, with 10 bases in the middle. Germline V gene sequence: CDR1 LGHDT, CDR2 YNNKEL (reference sequence). This CDR3 comprises 15 residues. CDR3 protein: CASSQGGRGNSPLHF. CDR3 bases: TGTGCCAGCAGCCAAGGTGGCAGGGGTAATTCACCCCTCCACTTT.

The J gene is TRBJ2-2, the V gene TRBV4-2, with D possibly being TRBD2 (6 bases). Germline-derived CDR1 and CDR2 are LGHNA and YNFKEQ. Deletions cut 1 base from V and 6 bases from J, with 18 bases between. CDR3 length: 17 residues. The CDR3 DNA is TGTGCCAGCAGCCAAGCTGGAGAGGGACTTTTATCCGGGGAGCTGTTTTTT. Protein product: CASSQAGEGLLSGELFF.

The chain has TRBV5-1 and TRBJ1-6; D is unresolved. V dropped 1 base and J dropped 0 bases, with 5 bases sitting between them. Germline assignment: CDR1 SGHRS and CDR2 YFSETQ. This CDR3 has 15 amino acids. The CDR3 sequence is CASSLQSSYNSPLHF. CDR3 DNA: TGCGCCAGCAGCTTGCAGAGCTCCTATAATTCACCCCTCCACTTT.

This sequence joins TRBV24-1 and TRBJ1-2, with D maybe TRBD1 (5 bases). Germline CDR1 and CDR2: KGHDR and SFDVKD. The length of the CDR3 is 14 residues. V gave up 2 bases and J gave up 8 bases, with 14 bases separating them. The CDR3 DNA follows: TGTGCCACCAGTGATTCAACAGGCTCGAGAGGCTACACCTTC. Its translation: CATSDSTGSRGYTF.

CDR3 protein: CASRPNGGRYGYTF. The DNA for the CDR3 is TGTGCCAGCAGGCCAAATGGGGGCCGCTATGGCTACACCTTC. The J gene is TRBJ1-2, the V gene TRBV7-9, with a tentative D call TRBD1 (6 bases). Trimming pared 6 bases from V and 4 bases from J, leaving 15 bases between. CDR1 and CDR2 (germline): SEHNR, FQNEAQ (reference sequence). The CDR3 is 14 residues long.

The CDR3 DNA reads as TGTGCCAGCAGCGTAGAGCCCTCGAACACCGGGGAGCTGTTTTTT. Its translation is CASSVEPSNTGELFF. This chain joins TRBV9 and TRBJ2-2; no definite D call. CDR3 size: 15 residues. V was trimmed by 0 bases and J by 0 bases, leaving 6 bases between them. Germline V gene lookup returns CDR1 SGDLS and CDR2 YYNGEE.

The chain joins TRBV29-1 to TRBJ2-5; no firm D call. Trimming removed 5 bases at V and 5 bases at J, with 12 bases between. CDR1 and CDR2 from the germline V gene are SQVTM and ANQGSEA. This CDR3 comprises 12 residues. CDR3 amino acids: CSVLSLRETQYF. The CDR3 nucleotides are TGCAGCGTTCTCTCTTTGAGGGAGACCCAGTACTTC.

The chain couples TRBV27 to TRBJ2-3; tentative D call: TRBD1 (6 bases). This CDR3 is 15 amino acids long. V lost 6 bases to trimming and J lost 2 bases, with 15 bases between them. In germline, CDR1 is MNHEY, CDR2 SMNVEV (reference sequence). CDR3 nucleotides: TGTGCCAGCAGGACACCCGGGACATACACAGATACGCAGTATTTT. This sequence encodes CASRTPGTYTDTQYF.

Comment on this clone: Other DNA sequences in the sample encode the same CDR3. The rearrangement links TRBV18 to TRBJ2-3; D remains unclear. The CDR3 runs 14 residues. Germline-derived CDR1 and CDR2 are KGHSH and LQKENI. Deletions cut 3 bases from V and 3 bases from J, with 10 bases between. The CDR3 DNA reads TGTGCCAGCTCACCGGGTCTTGGGACAGATACGCAGTATTTT. It is translated as CASSPGLGTDTQYF.

In DNA, the CDR3 is TGCGCCAGCAGTCCGGCAGCCACTACAGCGGGATCCACAGATACGCAGTATTTT. Translated: CASSPAATTAGSTDTQYF. The chain links TRBV10-2 to TRBJ2-3; 7 bases are a match to TRBD2. J lost 2 bases, V lost 5 bases, and 16 bases had no gene match. The CDR3 consists of 18 residues. Germline lookup yields CDR1 WSHSY and CDR2 SAAADI.